This T cell receptor (beta chain) was sequenced during a study of blood T cells in healthy people across ages (dated by TCRdb to between 2015 and 2016). Study-level background: In model experiments, roughly one uniquely barcoded TCR beta cDNA molecule per two T cells was captured by template switching. The study measured age-related changes in TCR beta repertoire diversity using deep sequencing normalized with unique cDNA molecular identifiers. Four age groups were formed from the donors: young (average 16 years), middle-aged (approximately 41), aged (around 62) and long-lived (more than 75). To avoid experimental bias, donors of different ages were distributed randomly across sequencing lanes. For two donors (one aged 18 to 30 and one aged 80 or older), the study analyzed two additional independent replicas of 1 million unique cDNA reads from the same blood draw.

The library was built by means of 5' RACE. The sequencer was an Illumina HiSeq 2500. A second roughly 7 to 11 cycle PCR used a sample-barcoded 5' primer and a J-beta primer mix. Each TCR beta cDNA molecule received a unique molecular identifier from a template-switch 5' adaptor carrying 12 random nucleotides. Each sample yielded at least 2.5 million CDR3-containing paired-end reads. First-strand cDNA was synthesized from all RNA with the Mint cDNA synthesis kit, primed by a TRBC-specific oligonucleotide. All cDNA was treated with uracil-DNA glycosylase and then went through a first 18-cycle PCR with the universal primers M1SS and BC2_uni_R. The published analysis was carried out like this. For normalization, 1 million high-quality reads, each with a distinct molecular identifier, were randomly selected from each sample. Instead of being binned into consensus sequences, reads that shared molecular identifiers were thrown out. MiTCR, with a Q25 quality threshold and the strictest error-elimination algorithm, was used for CDR3 identification, clonotype clustering and error correction. A nonparametric unseen species model with Euler transformation was used to estimate a lower bound on total TCR beta diversity. Using fastp at Q25 and MiXCR, TCRdb reprocessed the public reads and kept productive beta chains. All rows with the same CDR3 protein become a single entry with the most common DNA and genes. For this entry, the V and J calls and clone size follow TCRdb and not the study's own pipeline. The sample table holds 550,000 to 800,000 distinct CDR3 sequences, of which about 34% were seen once. In total, the top ten clones hold approximately 15% of the sample.

Summary of the overall study and its limitations: The long-lived group showed more naive CD4+ T cells, fewer expanded clones and increased TCR diversity than the aged group, suggesting age selection. As age increased, observed TCR beta diversity per million T cells dropped in a roughly linear way, and a significant reduction was already evident by age roughly 40. A strong correlation was found between observed TCR beta diversity and the percentage of naive T cells measured by flow cytometry. Conclusive comparison of naive and antigen-experienced compartments was prevented by the profiling of bulk unsorted PBMCs. Estimates of total diversity based on one million sequenced T cells were regarded as lower bounds and as underestimates. Because the CMV infection status of the donors was unknown, age-related changes in expanded clonotypes may potentially have been confounded.

Inclusive of the bounding cysteine and phenylalanine, the CDR3 is 16 residues long. The read is trimmed to its CDR3 DNA, 48 bases read in frame from base 1. V loses 4 bases, J loses 1 base, and the germline ends lie 14 bases apart. In the germline V gene (reference sequence), CDR1 corresponds to PRHDT and CDR2 to FYEKMQ. Donors were 39 systemically healthy Caucasian individuals from Russia aged roughly 6 to 95 years. About 9.8 milliliters of peripheral blood were drawn from each donor into EDTA-treated Vacutainer tubes. PBMCs were isolated by Ficoll-Paque density-gradient centrifugation, with at least 6.5 million obtained per sample. Total RNA was extracted from PBMCs with Trizol reagent, with at least 6 micrograms obtained per sample. Naive CD45RAhigh/CD27high T cell percentages were measured by flow cytometry on a PBMC aliquot from every donor. This clonotype was seen at least ten times. Its antigen is unknown. Base qualities were left out, and no much larger clone turns up one base away.

The chain is assembled from TRBV13 and TRBJ2-4; the D region may be TRBD1 or TRBD2, each matching 5 bases equally. This clonotype was sampled from a woman of 80 years or more in good health. Donor details come from another sample of the same person, matched by shared clones. Sequenced input: blood. The nucleotide sequence is TGTGCCAGCAGCTCAGACGAGGGGAAGGCCAAAAACATTCAGTACTTC. It specifies CASSSDEGKAKNIQYF.